The subject of this entry is one TCR beta chain. Antigen: not known. The CDR3 sequence is 16 residues long. V was pared by 0 bases and J by 5 bases, with 13 bases between. CDR1 and CDR2 (germline): LNHNV, YYDKDF (reference sequence). The PCR was carried out with 60 Vbeta primers and 13 Jbeta primers. Assay used: immunoSEQ multiplex PCR; TCRdb lists only in-frame clones, some missing. In the table there are about 220,000 clones, approximately 82% of which are singletons. The data were taken from a study of cytomegalovirus exposure and HLA in healthy donors. Study observations and caveats: In a later analysis, specific HLA alleles were associated with 16,000 or so TCR beta sequences at a 0.05 false discovery rate.

This chain joins TRBV15 and TRBJ1-4, with no clear D. Input material: PBMCs. The TCR sequence derives from a man between 18 and 29 years old in good health and CMV-seronegative. CDR3 nucleotide sequence: TGTGCCACCAGCAGAGACATCGGGATATCGAATGAAAAACTGTTTTTT. Its translation: CATSRDIGISNEKLFF. Supplemented by reference TRBV15 and TRBJ1-4, the full variable domain reads DAMVIQNPRYQVTQFGKPVTLSCSQTLNHNVMYWYQQKSSQAPKLLFHYYDKDFNNEADTPDNFQSRRPNTSFCFLDIRSPGLGDTAMYLCATSRDIGISNEKLFFGSGTQLSVL.